These 11 T cell receptor beta chains came from one sample sequenced in a study of cytomegalovirus exposure and HLA in healthy donors. 60 Vbeta and 13 Jbeta primers were used in PCR. The method was immunoSEQ multiplex PCR; TCRdb's version includes in-frame clones alone and lacks a portion of them. This sample has approximately 130,000 clones; 80% to 85% occur once, and the top ten carry less than 10%. Sequencing used PBMCs. The origin of the receptors is a woman aged 45-65 years in good health and CMV-seropositive.

Comment on this clone: Other DNA sequences in this specimen translate into the identical CDR3. This chain uses TRBV7-9 with TRBJ2-7; D gene unclear. Trimming pared 5 bases from V and 4 bases from J, leaving 6 bases between. The CDR3 spans 11 residues. Germline loops: CDR1 SEHNR, CDR2 FQNEAQ (reference sequence). CDR3 DNA sequence: TGTGCCAGCAGCCCTTTATACGAGCAGTACTTC. Protein product: CASSPLYEQYF.

V gene TRBV9 combines with J gene TRBJ1-1; D perhaps matches TRBD1 (5 bases). Per germline, CDR1 SGDLS and CDR2 YYNGEE. The CDR3 totals 15 residues. V lost 4 bases to trimming and J lost 5 bases, with 18 bases between them. This CDR3 is CASSPGGWQGTEAFF. The CDR3 DNA sequence: TGTGCCAGCAGCCCCGGGGGGTGGCAAGGAACTGAAGCTTTCTTT.

This clone was observed a handful of times. The chain uses TRBV4-1 and TRBJ2-2, with a weak D call TRBD2 (5 bases). Trimming stripped 4 bases from V and 3 bases from J, with 9 bases between. CDR1 is MGHRA and CDR2 is YSYEKL in the germline V gene. The CDR3 spans 14 residues. This chain's CDR3 is CASSRTRDTGELFF. The CDR3 bases are TGCGCCAGCAGCCGCACTAGGGACACCGGGGAGCTGTTTTTT.

This rearrangement joins TRBV19 to TRBJ2-7; weak D call: TRBD1 (5 bases). Germline V gives CDR1 LNHDA, CDR2 SQIVND (reference sequence). The CDR3 has 13 residues. The ends were cut back, 4 bases at V and 2 bases at J, with 9 bases in the middle. CDR3 DNA: TGTGCCAGTAGTAAGGTGGACACCTACGAGCAGTACTTC. Its translation: CASSKVDTYEQYF.

The chain links TRBV7-2 to TRBJ2-7; D may be TRBD1 (6 bases). Germline values: CDR1 SGHTA, CDR2 FQGNSA. V dropped 0 bases and J dropped 0 bases, with 12 bases sitting between them. The CDR3 has 16 amino acids. The CDR3 spells CASSLAGADPSYEQYF. In DNA form, the CDR3 reads TGTGCCAGCAGCTTAGCGGGGGCGGATCCCTCCTACGAGCAGTACTTC.

The chain recombines TRBV6-1 with TRBJ2-5, with a weak D call TRBD1 (5 bases). The germline V gene encodes CDR1 MNHNS and CDR2 SASEGT. There are 13 residues in the CDR3. V was cut by 6 bases and J by 3 bases, with 11 bases left in between. Written as DNA, the CDR3 is TGTGCCAGCAGAGCTACAGGAGAAGAGACCCAGTACTTC. Its protein is CASRATGEETQYF.

The rearrangement uses TRBV6-6 and TRBJ2-7; a weak D match, TRBD2 (6 bases). The CDR3 consists of 15 residues. Germline lookup yields CDR1 MNHNY and CDR2 SVGAGI (reference sequence). The V end lost 6 bases, the J end lost 3 bases, and 18 bases lay between the germline ends. The CDR3 is CASRLIRDSNYEQYF. For the CDR3, the DNA is TGTGCCAGCAGACTCATCCGGGACTCAAACTACGAGCAGTACTTC.

V and J are TRBV6-5 and TRBJ1-3; D gene unclear. The V end lost 6 bases, the J end lost 4 bases, and 16 bases lay between the germline ends. Germline lookup yields CDR1 MNHEY and CDR2 SVGAGI. The CDR3 has 15 amino acids. The chain's CDR3 is CASSPSGVGGNTIYF. For the CDR3, the DNA is TGTGCCAGCAGCCCTTCCGGGGTAGGAGGAAACACCATATATTTT.

This chain uses TRBV16 with TRBJ1-5; a possible D gene is TRBD1 (5 bases). Germline assignment: CDR1 KGHSY and CDR2 FQNENV. The V and J ends lost 2 bases and 3 bases respectively, with 11 bases between them. The CDR3 runs 15 residues. This CDR3 is CASSQRDSHNQPQHF. The CDR3 DNA is TGTGCCAGCAGCCAACGAGACAGCCACAATCAGCCCCAGCATTTT.

This clone was counted a single time. The V and J genes are TRBV7-2 and TRBJ2-6; D unclear. The CDR3 loop spans 14 amino acids. V shed 2 bases and J shed 2 bases, with 4 bases lying between them. From germline, CDR1 is SGHTA and CDR2 FQGNSA. CDR3 nucleotides: TGTGCCAGCAGCTTAAGCCCTGGGGCCAACGTCCTGACTTTC. Translating it yields CASSLSPGANVLTF.

This clone was counted a few times. The genes are TRBV7-8 and TRBJ1-5; D call uncertain. This CDR3 has 13 amino acids. V lost 3 bases to trimming and J lost 2 bases, with 5 bases between them. Germline V gene lookup returns CDR1 SGHVS and CDR2 FQNEAQ. The CDR3 DNA reads TGTGCCAGCAGCTTGAGGGGCAATCAGCCCCAGCATTTT. It encodes CASSLRGNQPQHF.